Detailed here is one TCR beta chain. The specificity of this receptor is unknown. Per-base quality was not reported, and no clone a single base away is much larger than it. These data belong to a study of beta chain features in type 1 diabetes (dated by TCRdb to the late 2010s). About the investigation overall: No differences in mean age, gender distribution, total cell number or subset yield were found between patients and healthy donors. A total of 85 million to 140 million sorted cells were examined across all samples, and a strong correlation was observed between cell number per subset and RNA yield. In the study, TCRB repertoires of sorted circulating CD4+ T cell subsets from recently diagnosed type 1 diabetes patients were compared with those of matched healthy donors. Whereas all 28 donors provided naive and central memory subsets, regulatory and stem cell-like memory subsets were isolated from just 8 patients and roughly 8 healthy donors. The full study reports these points: Sequencing cDNA rather than genomic DNA could over-represent highly expressing activated cells, although activation and CD3 levels did not differ between groups. At VDJ recombination sites, type 1 diabetes patients had fewer insertions and more deleted nucleotides, which implies abnormalities in thymic rearrangement. PCR may preferentially amplify shorter templates, but because patient and control samples were amplified and corrected together, any resulting skew would affect both groups equally. Because small numbers of individuals were included in the HLA sub-analyses, any influence of HLA type on TCRB rearrangement was left unresolved. Naive, central memory and regulatory TCRB repertoires appeared to be more similar among patients than among healthy donors. In all four CD4+ subsets, TCRB CDR3 length was moderately but significantly shorter in type 1 diabetes patients.

Including cysteine and phenylalanine, the CDR3 has 13 amino acids. The CDR3 DNA has 39 bases and is translated from base 1. The germline V gene specifies SGHTA as CDR1 and FQGNSA as CDR2. V gives up 3 bases and J gives up 6 bases, and the segment between their germline ends measures 12 bases. The entire isolated RNA was reverse transcribed using the High Capacity cDNA Reverse Transcription Kit, and thus expressed TCRB transcripts were sequenced. Deep immunoSEQ sequencing was performed on naive, central memory and regulatory T cell samples, with an average of about 3.6 million total reads per sample. After sorted cells were lysed in RLT buffer, RNA was extracted with DNase-treated RNeasy Micro or Mini kits, with the choice depending on cell number. To prevent cross-contamination, every cell subset was processed on its own, while patient and healthy donor samples were processed together. Using the immunoSEQ multiplex PCR, TCRB sequences were amplified from cDNA into 87-bp fragments spanning the CDR3 region. Sequencing of the amplicons was done on the Illumina HiSeq platform. The source study handled its data this way. PCR bias was computationally corrected using synthetic template baselines, reads within Hamming distance 2 were collapsed, and singletons that could not be merged were discarded. Reads were aligned against IMGT so that V, D and J genes, CDR3 length and insertions or deletions at six rearrangement sites could be assigned. Within each subset, clonotype counts were normalized to sorted cell number, after which true diversity and Gini coefficients were computed with the tcR R package. The overlap coefficient, calculated on TCRB nucleotide sequences, was used to measure repertoire sharing. TCRdb took over this immuneACCESS table, retaining in-frame rearrangements with V and J assigned. Such tables are incomplete; in checked studies, under half of the missing clones stem from an unresolved V gene, and the remainder is unexplained. Clone size and V and J calls were adopted from that table, with D and trimming inferred from the DNA. The sample table contains almost 350,000 clones; only one count was recorded for 9.3% of them. The top ten clonotypes cover 1% of the sample.

Each donor gave one peripheral blood draw, approximately 120 mL on average, collected into heparinised tubes. Using a panel that included CD45RO, CCR7, CD25, CD127, CD95 and CD27, naive, central memory, regulatory and stem cell-like memory CD4+ T cells were sorted on a BD FACSAria II. All sorted populations exceeded 98% purity. Right away, PBMCs were isolated by Lymphoprep density gradient centrifugation and were stained directly, with no culture step. So that batch effects would be minimized, each experiment stained and sorted samples in pairs, pairing one healthy donor with one patient. The sequence derives from a man aged 30 to 39 with type 1 diabetes. Sequenced sample: central memory CD4+ T cells from blood. The sequence links TRBV7-2 to TRBJ2-7; D gene: possibly TRBD1, on 6 matching bases. The CDR3 is CASSFPQGPEQYF. The nucleotides are TGTGCCAGCAGCTTTCCACAGGGCCCCGAGCAGTACTTC.